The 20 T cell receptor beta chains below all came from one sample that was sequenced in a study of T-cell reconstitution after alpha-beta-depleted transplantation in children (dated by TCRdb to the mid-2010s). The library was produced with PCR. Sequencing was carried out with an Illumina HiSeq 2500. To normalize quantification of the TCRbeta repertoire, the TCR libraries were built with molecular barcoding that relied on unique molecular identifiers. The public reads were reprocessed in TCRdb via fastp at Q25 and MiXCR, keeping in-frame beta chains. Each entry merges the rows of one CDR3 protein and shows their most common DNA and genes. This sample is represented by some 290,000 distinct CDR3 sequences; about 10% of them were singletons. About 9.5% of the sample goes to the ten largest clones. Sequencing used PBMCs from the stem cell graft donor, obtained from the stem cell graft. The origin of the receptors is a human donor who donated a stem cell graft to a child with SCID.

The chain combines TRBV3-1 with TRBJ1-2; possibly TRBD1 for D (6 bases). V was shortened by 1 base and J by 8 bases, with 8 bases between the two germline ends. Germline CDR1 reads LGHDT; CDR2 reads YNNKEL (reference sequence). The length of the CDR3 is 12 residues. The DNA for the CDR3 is TGTGCCAGCAGCCAAGTGGGGGCCGGCTACACCTTC. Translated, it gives CASSQVGAGYTF. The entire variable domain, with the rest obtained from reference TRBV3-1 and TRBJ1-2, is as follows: DTAVSQTPKYLVTQMGNDKSIKCEQNLGHDTMYWYKQDSKKFLKIMFSYNNKELIINETVPNRFSPKSPDKAHLNLHINSLELGDSAVYFCASSQVGAGYTFGSGTRLTVV.

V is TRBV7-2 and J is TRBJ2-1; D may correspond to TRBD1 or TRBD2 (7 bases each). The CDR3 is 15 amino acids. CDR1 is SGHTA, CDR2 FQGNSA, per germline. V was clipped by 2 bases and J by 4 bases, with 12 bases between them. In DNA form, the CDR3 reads TGTGCCAGCAGCTTATCAGGGGGGGGATACAATGAGCAGTTCTTC. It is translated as CASSLSGGGYNEQFF.

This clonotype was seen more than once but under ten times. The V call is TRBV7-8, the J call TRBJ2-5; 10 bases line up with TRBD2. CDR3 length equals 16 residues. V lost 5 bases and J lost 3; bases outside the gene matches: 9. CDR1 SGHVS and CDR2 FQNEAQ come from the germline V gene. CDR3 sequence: CASSLLKLAGKETQYF. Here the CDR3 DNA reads TGTGCCAGCAGCCTCCTTAAACTAGCGGGGAAAGAGACCCAGTACTTC. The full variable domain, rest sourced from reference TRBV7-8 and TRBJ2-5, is GAGVSQSPRYKVAKRGQDVALRCDPISGHVSLFWYQQALGQGPEFLTYFQNEAQLDKSGLPSDRFFAERPEGSVSTLKIQRTQQEDSAVYLCASSLLKLAGKETQYFGPGTRLLVL.

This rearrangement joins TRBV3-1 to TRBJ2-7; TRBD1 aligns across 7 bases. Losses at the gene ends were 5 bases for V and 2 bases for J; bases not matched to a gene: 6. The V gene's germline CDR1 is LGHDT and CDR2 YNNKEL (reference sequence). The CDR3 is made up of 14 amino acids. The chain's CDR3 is CASSASRGPYEQYF. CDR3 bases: TGTGCCAGCAGCGCATCGAGGGGGCCCTACGAGCAGTACTTC.

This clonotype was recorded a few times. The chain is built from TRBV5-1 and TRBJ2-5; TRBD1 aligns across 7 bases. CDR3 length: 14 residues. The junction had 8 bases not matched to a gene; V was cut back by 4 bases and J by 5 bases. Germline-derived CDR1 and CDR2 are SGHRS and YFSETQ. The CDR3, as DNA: TGCGCCAGCAGCCACGGGACAGACAGGGAGACCCAGTACTTC. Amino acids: CASSHGTDRETQYF.

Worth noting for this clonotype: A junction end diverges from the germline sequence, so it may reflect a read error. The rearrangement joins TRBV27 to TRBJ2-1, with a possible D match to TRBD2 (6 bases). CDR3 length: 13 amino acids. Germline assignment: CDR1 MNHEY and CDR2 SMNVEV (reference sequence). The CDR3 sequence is CASTGESYNEQFF. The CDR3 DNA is TGTGCCAGCACGGGGGAGTCCTATAATGAGCAGTTCTTC.

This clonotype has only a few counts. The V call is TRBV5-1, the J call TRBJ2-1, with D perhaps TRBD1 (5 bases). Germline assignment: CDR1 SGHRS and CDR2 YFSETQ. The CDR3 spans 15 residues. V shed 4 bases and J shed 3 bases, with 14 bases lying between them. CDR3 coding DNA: TGCGCCAGCAGCAAGAATCAGGGTGGCTACAATGAGCAGTTCTTC. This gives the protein CASSKNQGGYNEQFF.

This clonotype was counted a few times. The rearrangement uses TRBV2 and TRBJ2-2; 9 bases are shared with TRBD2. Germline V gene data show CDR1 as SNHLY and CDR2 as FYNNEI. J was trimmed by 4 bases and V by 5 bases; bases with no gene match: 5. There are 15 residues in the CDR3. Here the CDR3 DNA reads TGTGCCAGCAGTCCAGCGGGGGGCGGCACCGGGGAGCTGTTTTTT. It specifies CASSPAGGGTGELFF. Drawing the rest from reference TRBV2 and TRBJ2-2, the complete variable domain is EPEVTQTPSHQVTQMGQEVILRCVPISNHLYFYWYRQILGQKVEFLVSFYNNEISEKSEIFDDQFSVERPDGSNFTLKIRSTKLEDSAMYFCASSPAGGGTGELFFGEGSRLTVL.

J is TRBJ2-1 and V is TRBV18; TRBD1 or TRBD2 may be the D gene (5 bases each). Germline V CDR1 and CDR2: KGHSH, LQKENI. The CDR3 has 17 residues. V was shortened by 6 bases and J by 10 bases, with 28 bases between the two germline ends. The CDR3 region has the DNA TGTGCCAGCTCCTCCAGGTCCGGGACCCCCTTCGACGGCGAGCAGTTCTTC. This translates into CASSSRSGTPFDGEQFF.

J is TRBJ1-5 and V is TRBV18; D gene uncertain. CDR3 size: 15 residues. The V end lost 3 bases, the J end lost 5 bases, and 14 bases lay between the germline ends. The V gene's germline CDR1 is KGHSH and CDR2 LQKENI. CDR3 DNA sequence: TGTGCCAGCTCACCCCGGGAGGGTAGGGATCAGCCCCAGCATTTT. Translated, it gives CASSPREGRDQPQHF.

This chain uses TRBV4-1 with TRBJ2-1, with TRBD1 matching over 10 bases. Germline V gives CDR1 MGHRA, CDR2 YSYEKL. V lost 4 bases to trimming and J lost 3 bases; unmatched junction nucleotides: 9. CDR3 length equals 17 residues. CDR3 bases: TGCGCCAGCAGCCCACCCCCGGGGACAGGGGACTACAATGAGCAGTTCTTC. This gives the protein CASSPPPGTGDYNEQFF.

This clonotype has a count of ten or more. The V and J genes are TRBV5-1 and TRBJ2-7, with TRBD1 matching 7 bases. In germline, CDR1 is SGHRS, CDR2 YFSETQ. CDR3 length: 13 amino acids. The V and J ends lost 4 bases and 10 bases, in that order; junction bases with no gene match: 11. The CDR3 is CASSLPGTDRQYF. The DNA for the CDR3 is TGCGCCAGCAGCCTACCAGGGACAGACCGTCAGTACTTC.

CDR3 bases: TGTGCCAGCAGCGCCGGGATCCGCTTCGAAAAACTGTTTTTT. Protein sequence: CASSAGIRFEKLFF. The chain joins TRBV7-9 to TRBJ1-4; the D is unclear. Germline CDR1 reads SEHNR; CDR2 reads FQNEAQ (reference sequence). V was trimmed by 5 bases and J by 8 bases, leaving 15 bases between them. The CDR3 covers 14 residues.

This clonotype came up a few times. The CDR3 reads CASSPDRAQYF. The CDR3 DNA follows: TGTGCCAGCAGCCCAGATCGAGCGCAGTATTTT. This chain connects TRBV7-9 to TRBJ2-3; D remains unclear. CDR1 and CDR2 (germline): SEHNR, FQNEAQ (reference sequence). V was clipped by 5 bases and J by 10 bases, with 10 bases between them. The CDR3 consists of 11 residues.

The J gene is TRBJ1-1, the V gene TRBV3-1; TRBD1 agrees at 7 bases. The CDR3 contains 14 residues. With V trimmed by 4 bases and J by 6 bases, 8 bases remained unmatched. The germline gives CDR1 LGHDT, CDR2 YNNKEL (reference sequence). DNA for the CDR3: TGTGCCAGCAGCCTTTTGGACAGGTCCCCTGAAGCTTTCTTT. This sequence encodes CASSLLDRSPEAFF.

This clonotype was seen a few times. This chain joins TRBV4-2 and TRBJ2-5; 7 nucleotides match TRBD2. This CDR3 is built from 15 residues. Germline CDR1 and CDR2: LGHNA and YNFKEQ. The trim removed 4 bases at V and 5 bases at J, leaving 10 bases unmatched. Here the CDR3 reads CASSPHGGGEETQYF. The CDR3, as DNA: TGTGCCAGCAGCCCGCATGGGGGAGGGGAGGAGACCCAGTACTTC.

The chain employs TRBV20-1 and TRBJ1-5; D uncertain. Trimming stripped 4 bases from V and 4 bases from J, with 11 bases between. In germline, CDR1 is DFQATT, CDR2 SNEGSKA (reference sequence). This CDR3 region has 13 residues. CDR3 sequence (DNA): TGCAGTGCTAAGGGCTTGGGAAATCAGCCCCAGCATTTT. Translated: CSAKGLGNQPQHF.

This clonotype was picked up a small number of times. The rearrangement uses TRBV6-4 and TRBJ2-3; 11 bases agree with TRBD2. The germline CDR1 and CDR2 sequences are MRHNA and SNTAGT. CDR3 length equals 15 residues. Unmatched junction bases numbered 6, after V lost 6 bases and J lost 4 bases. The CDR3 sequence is CASSPSSGGADTQYF. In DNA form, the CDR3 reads TGTGCCAGCAGCCCCAGTAGCGGGGGGGCAGATACGCAGTATTTT.

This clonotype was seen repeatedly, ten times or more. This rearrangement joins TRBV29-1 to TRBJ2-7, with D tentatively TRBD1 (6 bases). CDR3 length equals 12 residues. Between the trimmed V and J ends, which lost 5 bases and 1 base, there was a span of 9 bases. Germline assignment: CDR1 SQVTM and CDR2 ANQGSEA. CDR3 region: CSVRQGSYEQYF. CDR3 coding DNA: TGCAGCGTTCGGCAGGGGTCCTACGAGCAGTACTTC.

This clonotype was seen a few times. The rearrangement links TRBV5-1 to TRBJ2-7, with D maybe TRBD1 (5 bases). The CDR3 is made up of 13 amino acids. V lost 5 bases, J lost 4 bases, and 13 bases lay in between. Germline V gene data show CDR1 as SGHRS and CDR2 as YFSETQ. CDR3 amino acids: CASSYRTNYEQYF. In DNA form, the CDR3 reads TGCGCCAGCAGTTATAGGACAAATTACGAGCAGTACTTC.